The rows below give T cell receptor beta chains drawn from one sample of a study of T cells in tuberculosis. Only in-frame clones appear in the TCRdb table, and some are missing; sequencing was by immunoSEQ multiplex PCR. The sample has about 59,000 clones; around 81% are singletons. Material: CD1b-GMM tetramer-negative cells sorted from PBMCs. The receptors shown here come from an adult woman with latent tuberculosis. The CDR3 runs from the conserved cysteine through the conserved F or W. D genes are given only for firm matches. Size tells how often a clone was seen (once, few, many) or the class of an expanded clone, and some rows leave it out.

TRBD1 NA TRBJ1-4 TRBV5-1 TGCGCCAGCAGCTCTGACAGGGGGCCCTCAACTAATGAAAAACTGTTTTTT CASSSDRGPSTNEKLFF
NA NA TRBJ2-3 TRBV27 TGTGCCAGCCCCCCTGGGGCGCCTACGCAGTATTTT CASPPGAPTQYF
TRBD1 few TRBJ1-4 TRBV6-6 TGTGCCACCAGAAGGGGGCCTGAAAAACTGTTTTTT CATRRGPEKLFF
TRBD1 few TRBJ2-5 TRBV4-3 TGCGCCAGCAGCCAAGGGGTTGGGACAGGGGCGGAGACCCAGTACTTC CASSQGVGTGAETQYF
NA once TRBJ2-5 TRBV30 TGTGCCTGGAAAAGGGGGCTAGCGCCGGAATTGGAGACCCAGTACTTC CAWKRGLAPELETQYF
TRBD2 NA TRBJ2-7 TRBV7-2 TGTGCCAGCAGCTTCCTCCCGGGGGGCTACGAGCAGTACTTC CASSFLPGGYEQYF
NA NA TRBJ2-3 TRBV6-1 TGTGCCAGCAGAAAGACTGGACTCGGAGATACGCAGTATTTT CASRKTGLGDTQYF
NA NA TRBJ1-1 TRBV6-4 TGTGCCAGCAGTGTCCTATCGGGGGCTGAAGCTTTCTTT CASSVLSGAEAFF
TRBD1 NA TRBJ2-2 TRBV5-1 TGCGCCAGCAGCTCGACCACAGGGGCGGACGGGGAGCTGTTTTTT CASSSTTGADGELFF
TRBD1 once TRBJ1-4 TRBV5-1 TGCGCCAGCAGCTTGGGGAGGGGGCTTCAGAATGAAAAACTGTTTTTT CASSLGRGLQNEKLFF
NA NA TRBJ1-1 TRBV5-6 TGTGCCAGCAGCATTAGCCTGCGTGAAGCTTTCTTT CASSISLREAFF
NA NA TRBJ2-3 TRBV7-3 TGTGCCAGCAGCTCCGACTATAAGGGAGGGGGTCTGGATACGCAGTATTTT CASSSDYKGGGLDTQYF
TRBD1 NA TRBJ1-2 TRBV7-9 TGTGCCAGCAGCTTAGCGCAGGCCCTAGGGACAGGAGGCTACACCTTC CASSLAQALGTGGYTF
TRBD2 NA TRBJ2-1 TRBV2 TGTGCCAGCAGTGATTCTAGCGGGAGGGCCGATTATCACAATGAGCAGTTCTTC CASSDSSGRADYHNEQFF
TRBD2 NA TRBJ2-1 TRBV27 TGTGCCAGCGGCGGACTAGCGGGAAACAATGAGCAGTTCTTC CASGGLAGNNEQFF
NA NA TRBJ1-1 TRBV7-2 TGTGCCAGCAGCTGGGGAGGGAACACTGAAGCTTTCTTT CASSWGGNTEAFF